The clone carrying this T cell receptor (beta chain) was detected a few times. Germline V gives CDR1 DFQATT, CDR2 SNEGSKA (reference sequence). V was pared by 0 bases and J by 4 bases, with 12 bases between. The CDR3 is 14 residues long. The data stem from a study of molecular identifiers for immune sequencing clone quantification. At the level of the study: For replicates, RNA isolated from roughly 21,000 or 96,000 naive CD8 cells was divided into five portions, of which four were sequenced.

TCRdb re-called the PCR reads with MiXCR, one entry per CDR3 protein. The sample lists some 100,000 distinct CDR3 sequences, over 15% occurring once. The chain combines TRBV20-1 with TRBJ1-2; possibly TRBD1 for D (5 bases). The sequence was obtained from a human donor in good health. Some libraries in this study had Jurkat cell RNA spiked in. Sequenced material: naive CD8+ T cells from blood, with Jurkat cell RNA spiked in. The subset denotes: FACS-sorted CD8+CD4-CCR7+CD45RA+ naive T cells. The CDR3 DNA reads TGCAGTGCTAGAGATACAGGAGCTGGCTATGGCTACACCTTC. It specifies CSARDTGAGYGYTF.